Below, one T cell receptor (beta chain) is given with its context. Which antigen it targets is not known. No clone much larger than this one lies a single base away; base qualities are absent. The data were obtained in a study of shared clonotypes between healthy human individuals (dated by TCRdb to about 2020). Background on the whole study: The cohort comprised a couple of women and a few men aged 18 to 49 years. To estimate repertoire size and how much clonotypes are shared between individuals, the study performed deep sequencing of blood TCR repertoires from 4 to 6 healthy adults. For each donor, CD4 naive and CD4 memory were each given three plates, CD8 naive was given two plates, and CD8 memory was given one plate. Between about 0.85 and 8.9 billion PBMCs per donor were obtained by leukapheresis. To increase sequencing depth and limit assay-specific biases, TCR repertoire library preparation and sequencing were carried out by different laboratories using diverse techniques.

TCR CDR3 regions were amplified from genomic DNA by multiplex PCR using the deep immunoSEQ assay. Extracted genomic DNA from each cell subset was spread evenly across all wells of several immunoSEQ 96-well plates, with each plate serving as a replicate. For sorted subsets, each replicate PCR was loaded with 150 to 250 ng genomic DNA, equivalent to 25,000 to 30,000 T cell genomes. Purified libraries were measured with a Qubit 3.0 fluorometer, size-checked on a Bioanalyzer 2100, and measured again with the KAPA Library Quantification kit. Every immunoSEQ 96-well plate was sequenced on a separate single-read 150-cycle Illumina NextSeq 550 flow cell. The original methods were these. Because the immunoSEQ output held only junctional sequences and lacked quality scores, the filtering could not match the filtering applied to full-length reads. To assign V/J genes and CDR3, sequences were annotated against IMGT germline references using PyIR, a Python wrapper for IgBLAST v1.9. Reads were removed for weak V/J assignments (E-value above 1e-6), missing CDR3, stop codons, out-of-frame junctions, or ambiguous translated residues. V3J clonotypes were defined as sequences sharing the same inferred V gene, J gene, and CDR3 amino acid sequence. To compute the percentage overlap between repertoires, the number of shared unique clonotypes was divided by the size of the smaller repertoire. Repertoire richness was assessed with RTK rarefaction, the Chao1 estimator, and Recon v2.1 estimates of unobserved clonotypes. OLGA was used to compute generation probabilities for all TCRbeta clonotypes that the gDNA method yielded from four donors. The clones in this table, taken by TCRdb from immuneACCESS, are in-frame only. Not every clone is retained; where verified, under half of the shortfall comes from an unresolved V gene, and the cause of the rest is unknown. The DNA gave D and trimming, while V, J and clone size come from that table. Across this sample there are roughly 2.6 million clones, with just over 90% seen only once. Over 0.12% of the sample comes from the top ten.

The V end loses 6 bases and the J end loses 0 bases, and a stretch of 5 bases separates them. From its cysteine to its phenylalanine, the CDR3 spans 12 amino acids. The CDR3 DNA has 36 bases and is translated from base 1. The germline V gene specifies SGHTS as CDR1 and YDEGEE as CDR2. The donors were healthy, HIV-negative adults who had no recently reported acute infections or vaccinations. Only Caucasian adults living in Nashville, Tennessee, USA were represented among the donors. CD4+ T cells were enriched through magnetic negative selection, after which naive cells were positively selected on CD45RA and the remaining negative fraction served as the memory subset. After blood collection by leukapheresis, PBMCs were isolated using Ficoll-Histopaque density gradient centrifugation and then cryopreserved in the vapor phase of liquid nitrogen. Purity and quantity of every magnetically sorted T cell population were checked by analytical flow cytometry. Each sorted fraction had its genomic DNA isolated and then quantified by UV absorbance on a Nanodrop 2000c.

What the authors observed across the whole study: Higher generation probabilities were observed for clonotypes shared by all four sorted-subset donors than for non-shared clonotypes. Because the study included only a small number of donors, the genetic and exposure-history diversity represented was limited. Naive subsets generally had larger estimated clonotype richness than memory subsets did. Pairwise subsampling indicated that sequencing depth was expected to affect the degree of clonotype sharing among donors. Roughly 5% of naive CD4, 3.5% of naive CD8, approximately 2% of memory CD4, and about 0.4% of memory CD8 clonotypes were shared across a few donors. Incomplete sequencing was indicated by rarefaction of sorted-subset datasets, despite the large sequencing depth. Only blood was sampled, and tissue TCR repertoires likely differ from those in blood.

The receptor was derived from a man aged 18 to 29 in good health. The sequence joins TRBV5-8 to TRBJ2-3, with no D gene named confidently. Sequenced: naive CD4+ T cells sorted from blood. This specimen's cell subset or site label, per the study, means: CD45RA+ positively selected. The nucleotide sequence is given as TGTGCCAGCACCTTCAGCACAGATACGCAGTATTTT. Translated, it reads CASTFSTDTQYF.